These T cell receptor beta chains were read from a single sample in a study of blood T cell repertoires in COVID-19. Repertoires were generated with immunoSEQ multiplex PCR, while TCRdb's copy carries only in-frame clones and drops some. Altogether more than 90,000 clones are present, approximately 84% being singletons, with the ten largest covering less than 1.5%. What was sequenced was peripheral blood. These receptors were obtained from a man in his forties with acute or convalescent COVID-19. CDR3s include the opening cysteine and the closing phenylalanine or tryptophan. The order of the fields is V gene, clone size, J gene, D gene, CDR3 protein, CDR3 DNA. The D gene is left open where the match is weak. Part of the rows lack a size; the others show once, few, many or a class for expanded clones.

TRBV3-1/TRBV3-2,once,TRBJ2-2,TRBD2,CASRQLSGGAAGELFF,TGTGCCAGCAGACAATTAAGCGGGGGGGCCGCCGGGGAGCTGTTTTTT
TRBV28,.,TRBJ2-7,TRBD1,CARKPGDRRDYEQYF,TGTGCCAGAAAACCCGGGGACAGGAGAGACTACGAGCAGTACTTC
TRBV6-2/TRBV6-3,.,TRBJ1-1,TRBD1,CASSPSWGGGGKAFF,TGTGCCAGCAGTCCCTCGTGGGGTGGAGGGGGCAAAGCTTTCTTT
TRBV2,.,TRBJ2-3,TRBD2,CASRRLAVTSGTDTQYF,TGTGCCAGCCGGCGACTAGCGGTAACAAGTGGCACAGATACGCAGTATTTT
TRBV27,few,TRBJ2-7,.,CASSPYPRVGKGEQYF,TGTGCCAGCAGTCCCTACCCCAGGGTGGGGAAGGGCGAGCAGTACTTC
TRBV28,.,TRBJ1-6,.,CASSPTGMGRSNSPLHF,TGTGCCAGCAGTCCTACAGGGATGGGGAGAAGTAATTCACCCCTCCACTTT
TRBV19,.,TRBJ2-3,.,CASSIAAWGTDTQYF,TGTGCCAGTAGTATCGCGGCCTGGGGCACAGATACGCAGTATTTT
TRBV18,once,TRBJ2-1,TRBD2,CASSRLAGVPNEQFF,TGTGCCAGCTCACGTCTAGCGGGAGTTCCCAATGAGCAGTTCTTC
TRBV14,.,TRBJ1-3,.,CASSQDWGALSGNTIYF,TGTGCCAGCAGCCAAGACTGGGGAGCCCTCTCTGGAAACACCATATATTTT
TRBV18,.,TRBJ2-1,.,CASSPQNEQFF,TGTGCCAGCTCACCTCAGAATGAGCAGTTCTTC
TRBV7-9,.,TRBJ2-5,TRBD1,CASSLRQGKSNF,TGTGCCAGCAGCTTACGACAGGGGAAAAGTAACTTC
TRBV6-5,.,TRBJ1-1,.,CASSTSRRTEAFF,TGTGCCAGCAGTACCTCGAGGAGAACTGAAGCTTTCTTT
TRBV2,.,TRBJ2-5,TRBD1,CASSEDRGGETQYF,TGTGCCAGCAGTGAGGACAGGGGCGGGGAGACCCAGTACTTC
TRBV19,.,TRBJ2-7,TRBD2,CASSIFLAGGIHEQYF,TGTGCCAGTAGTATCTTTCTAGCGGGAGGGATCCACGAGCAGTACTTC
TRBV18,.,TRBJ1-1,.,CASSARTEAFF,TGTGCCAGTTCCGCGCGCACTGAAGCTTTCTTT
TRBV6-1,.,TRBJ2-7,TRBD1,CASSEASTGAYEQYF,TGTGCCAGCAGTGAAGCCTCGACAGGGGCCTACGAGCAGTACTTC
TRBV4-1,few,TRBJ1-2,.,CASSQERAGGHYGYTF,TGCGCCAGCAGCCAAGAGCGGGCAGGCGGGCACTATGGCTACACCTTC
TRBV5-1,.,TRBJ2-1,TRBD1,CASSTPQGSYNEQFF,TGCGCCAGCAGCACCCCACAGGGGTCCTACAATGAGCAGTTCTTC
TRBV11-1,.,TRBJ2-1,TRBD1,CASTGDSSYNEQFF,TGTGCCAGCACAGGGGACAGCTCCTACAATGAGCAGTTCTTC
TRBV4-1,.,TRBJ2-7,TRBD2,CASSRSIAGGNYEQYF,TGCGCCAGCAGCCGATCTATAGCGGGTGGGAACTACGAGCAGTACTTC
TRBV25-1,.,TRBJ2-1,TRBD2,CASSESKTSGGYEQFF,TGTGCCAGCAGTGAATCGAAGACTAGCGGGGGGTATGAGCAGTTCTTC
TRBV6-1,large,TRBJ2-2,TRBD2,CASSDRGLAGMNTGELFF,TGTGCCAGCAGTGACCGGGGACTAGCGGGGATGAACACCGGGGAGCTGTTTTTT
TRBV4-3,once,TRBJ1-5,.,CASSQDYGANQPQHF,TGCGCCAGCAGCCAAGATTATGGGGCCAATCAGCCCCAGCATTTT
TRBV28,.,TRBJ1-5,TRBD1,CASSLVATGGNQPQHF,TGTGCCAGCAGTTTAGTGGCGACAGGGGGCAATCAGCCCCAGCATTTT
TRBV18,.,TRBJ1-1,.,CASSPRQSTAEAFF,TGTGCCAGCTCACCACGCCAAAGTACAGCTGAAGCTTTCTTT
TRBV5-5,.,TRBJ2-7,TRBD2,CASSSDPSGTYEQYF,TGTGCCAGCAGCTCGGACCCTAGCGGAACCTACGAGCAGTACTTC
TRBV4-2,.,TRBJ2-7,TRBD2,CASSQSLAGVSYEQYF,TGTGCCAGCAGCCAGAGTCTAGCGGGGGTATCCTACGAGCAGTACTTC
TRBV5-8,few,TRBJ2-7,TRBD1,CASSLGQGSPSRYEQYF,TGTGCCAGCAGCTTGGGACAGGGATCCCCCTCACGCTACGAGCAGTACTTC
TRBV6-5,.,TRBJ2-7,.,CASNKAGVFYEQYF,TGTGCCAGCAACAAAGCGGGCGTCTTCTACGAGCAGTACTTC
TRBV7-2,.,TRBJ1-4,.,CASSRTGSPNEKLFF,TGTGCCAGCAGCCGCACCGGGTCCCCTAATGAAAAACTGTTTTTT
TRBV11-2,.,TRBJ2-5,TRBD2,CASSGTSGVKTQYF,TGTGCCAGCAGCGGGACTAGCGGGGTAAAGACCCAGTACTTC
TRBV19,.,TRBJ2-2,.,CASGQRRTGELFF,TGTGCCAGTGGCCAGCGTAGAACCGGGGAGCTGTTTTTT
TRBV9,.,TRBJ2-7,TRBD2,CASSARTSSHEQYF,TGTGCCAGCAGCGCCAGGACTAGCTCCCACGAGCAGTACTTC
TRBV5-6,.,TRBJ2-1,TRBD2,CASSGSGRGYNEQFF,TGTGCCAGCAGCGGGAGCGGGAGGGGCTACAATGAGCAGTTCTTC
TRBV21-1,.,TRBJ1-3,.,CASSKCRDTGNTIYF,TGTGCCAGCAGCAAATGCAGGGATACGGGAAACACCATATATTTT
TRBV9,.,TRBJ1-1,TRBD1,CASSKTGGARAYIEAFF,TGTGCCAGCAGCAAGACAGGGGGCGCGAGGGCGTACATTGAAGCTTTCTTT
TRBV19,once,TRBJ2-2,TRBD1,CASEDRVISGELFF,TGTGCCAGCGAGGACAGGGTAATTTCCGGGGAGCTGTTTTTT
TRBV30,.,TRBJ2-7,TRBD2,CAWSVGLAGYEQYF,TGTGCCTGGAGTGTGGGACTAGCGGGATACGAGCAGTACTTC
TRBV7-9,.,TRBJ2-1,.,CASSTLVYNEQFF,TGTGCCAGTAGTACCCTAGTCTACAATGAGCAGTTCTTC
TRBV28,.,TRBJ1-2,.,CASTADRNGYTF,TGTGCCAGCACTGCCGACAGAAACGGCTACACCTTC
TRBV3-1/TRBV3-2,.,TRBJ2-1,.,CASSQVSASHNEQFF,TGTGCCAGCAGCCAAGTTAGCGCCAGTCACAATGAGCAGTTCTTC
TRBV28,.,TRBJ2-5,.,CASSPQETQYF,TGTGCCAGCAGCCCGCAAGAGACCCAGTACTTC
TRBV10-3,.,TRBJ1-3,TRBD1,CAISEFPLDRGVGNTIYF,TGTGCCATCAGTGAGTTCCCCTTAGACAGGGGCGTTGGAAACACCATATATTTT
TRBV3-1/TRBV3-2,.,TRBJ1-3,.,CASSPTASGNTIYF,TGTGCCAGCAGCCCGACAGCCTCTGGAAACACCATATATTTT
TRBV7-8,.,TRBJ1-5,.,CASSFAGMGNQPQHF,TGTGCCAGCAGCTTTGCAGGGATGGGCAATCAGCCCCAGCATTTT
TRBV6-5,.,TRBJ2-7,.,CASRDLGSSYEQYF,TGTGCCAGCAGGGATCTCGGGAGCTCCTACGAGCAGTACTTC
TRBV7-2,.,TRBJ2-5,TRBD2,CASSLGTSGGEGETQYF,TGTGCCAGCAGCTTAGGGACTAGCGGGGGGGAGGGAGAGACCCAGTACTTC
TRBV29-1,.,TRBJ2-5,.,CSVDRGGVGSGTQYF,TGCAGCGTTGATAGGGGGGGCGTCGGTAGTGGGACCCAGTACTTC
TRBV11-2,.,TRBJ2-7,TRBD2,CASSTFAGRAYEQYF,TGTGCCAGCAGCACCTTCGCGGGGAGGGCCTACGAGCAGTACTTC
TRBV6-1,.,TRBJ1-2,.,CASSTGTNYGYTF,TGTGCCAGCAGTACAGGGACCAACTATGGCTACACCTTC
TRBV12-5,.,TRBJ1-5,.,CASGLGDTSNQPQHF,TGTGCTAGTGGTTTGGGGGACACAAGCAATCAGCCCCAGCATTTT